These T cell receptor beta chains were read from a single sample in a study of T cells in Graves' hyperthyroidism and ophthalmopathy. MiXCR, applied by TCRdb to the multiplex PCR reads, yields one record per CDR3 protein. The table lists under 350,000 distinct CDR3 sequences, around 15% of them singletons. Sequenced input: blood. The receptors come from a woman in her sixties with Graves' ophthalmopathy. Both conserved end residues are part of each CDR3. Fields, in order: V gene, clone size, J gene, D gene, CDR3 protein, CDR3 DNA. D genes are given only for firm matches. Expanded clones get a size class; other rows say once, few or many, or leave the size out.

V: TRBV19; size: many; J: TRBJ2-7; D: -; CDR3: CASSSAGGGYEQYF; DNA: TGTGCCAGTAGTTCAGCAGGCGGCGGTTACGAGCAGTACTTC
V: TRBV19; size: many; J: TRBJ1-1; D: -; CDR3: CASFNGGTNTEAFF; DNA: TGTGCCAGTTTCAACGGGGGAACGAACACTGAAGCTTTCTTT
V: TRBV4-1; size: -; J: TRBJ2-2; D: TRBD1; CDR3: CASSQMTGVNTGELFF; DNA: TGCGCCAGCAGCCAGATGACAGGGGTAAACACCGGGGAGCTGTTTTTT
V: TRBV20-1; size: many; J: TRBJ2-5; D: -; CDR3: CSAGGVEETQYF; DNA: TGCAGTGCTGGAGGGGTCGAGGAGACCCAGTACTTC
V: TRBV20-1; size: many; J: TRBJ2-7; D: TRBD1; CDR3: CSGTRTGFYEQYF; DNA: TGCAGCGGTACCCGGACAGGGTTCTACGAGCAGTACTTC
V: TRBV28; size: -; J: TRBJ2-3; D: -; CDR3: CASPRGPSGGVTDTQYF; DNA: TGTGCCAGCCCTAGAGGCCCCAGCGGAGGGGTAACAGATACGCAGTATTTT
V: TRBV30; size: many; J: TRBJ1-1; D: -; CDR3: CAWSYRTLNTEAFF; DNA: TGTGCCTGGAGTTACCGGACCCTGAACACTGAAGCTTTCTTT
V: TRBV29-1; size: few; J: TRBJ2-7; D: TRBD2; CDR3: CSVAGGPFEQYF; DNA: TGCAGCGTAGCGGGAGGACCTTTCGAGCAGTACTTC
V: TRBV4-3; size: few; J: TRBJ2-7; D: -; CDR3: CASSQDEGRSYEQYF; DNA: TGCGCCAGCAGCCAAGATGAGGGACGGTCCTACGAGCAGTACTTC
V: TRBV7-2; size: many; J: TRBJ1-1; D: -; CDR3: CASSLERNTEAFF; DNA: TGTGCCAGCAGCTTGGAACGAAACACTGAAGCTTTCTTT
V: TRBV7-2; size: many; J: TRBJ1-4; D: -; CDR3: CASSAWGRNEKLFF; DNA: TGTGCCAGCAGCGCATGGGGACGGAATGAAAAACTGTTTTTT
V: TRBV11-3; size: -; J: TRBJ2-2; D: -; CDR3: CASSLDEDGELFF; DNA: TGTGCCAGCAGCTTAGACGAGGACGGGGAGCTGTTTTTT
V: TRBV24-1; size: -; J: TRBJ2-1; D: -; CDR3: CATSDDRSSYNEQFF; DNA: TGTGCCACCAGTGATGACAGGAGCTCCTACAATGAGCAGTTCTTC
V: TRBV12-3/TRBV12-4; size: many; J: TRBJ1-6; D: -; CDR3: CASSLRHSPLHF; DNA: TGTGCCAGCAGTCTCCGGCATTCACCCCTCCACTTT
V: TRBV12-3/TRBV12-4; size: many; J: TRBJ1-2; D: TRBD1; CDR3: CASSPERGHGYTF; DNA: TGTGCCAGCAGTCCAGAGAGGGGGCATGGCTACACCTTC
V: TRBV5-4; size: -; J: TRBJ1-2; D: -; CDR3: CASRTLDSLNYGYTF; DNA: TGTGCCAGCAGGACCCTGGACTCTCTTAACTATGGCTACACCTTC
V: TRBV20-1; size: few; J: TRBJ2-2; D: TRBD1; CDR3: CSAYPGQGDTGELFF; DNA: TGCAGTGCCTACCCCGGGCAGGGGGATACCGGGGAGCTGTTTTTT
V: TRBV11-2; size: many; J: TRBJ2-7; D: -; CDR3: CASSLGITEQYF; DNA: TGTGCCAGCAGCTTAGGAATAACCGAGCAGTACTTC
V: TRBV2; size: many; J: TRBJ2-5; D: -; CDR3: CASSEWRETQYF; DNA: TGTGCCAGCAGTGAATGGCGAGAGACCCAGTACTTC
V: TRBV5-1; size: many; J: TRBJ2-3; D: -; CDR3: CASSLDPGQGSDTQYF; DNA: TGCGCCAGCAGCTTGGATCCAGGGCAGGGTTCAGATACGCAGTATTTT
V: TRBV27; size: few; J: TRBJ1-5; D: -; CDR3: CASSLTFGGQPQHF; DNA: TGTGCCAGCAGTTTAACCTTCGGGGGGCAGCCCCAGCATTTT
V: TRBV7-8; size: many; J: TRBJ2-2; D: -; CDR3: CASSFGGGVTGELFF; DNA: TGTGCCAGCAGCTTCGGAGGGGGAGTCACCGGGGAGCTGTTTTTT
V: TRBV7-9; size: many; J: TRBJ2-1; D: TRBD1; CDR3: CASSASTGTGYNEQFF; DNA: TGTGCCAGCAGCGCCTCTACCGGGACAGGGTACAATGAGCAGTTCTTC
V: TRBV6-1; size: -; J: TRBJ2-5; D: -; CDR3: CASKVYGTQETQYF; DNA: TGTGCCAGCAAGGTTTACGGAACCCAGGAGACCCAGTACTTC
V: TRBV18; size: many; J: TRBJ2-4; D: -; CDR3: CASSPGVDIQYF; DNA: TGTGCCAGCTCACCAGGGGTTGACATTCAGTACTTC
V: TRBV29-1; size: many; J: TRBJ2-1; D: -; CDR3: CSAEGGNSYNEQFF; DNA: TGCAGCGCCGAAGGAGGAAACTCCTACAATGAGCAGTTCTTC
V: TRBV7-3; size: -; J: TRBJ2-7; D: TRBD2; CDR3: CASSPWEGYEQYF; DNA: TGTGCCAGCAGCCCCTGGGAGGGCTACGAGCAGTACTTC
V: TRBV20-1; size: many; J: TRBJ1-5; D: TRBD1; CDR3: CSARGDRGPQPQHF; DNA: TGCAGTGCTAGAGGGGACAGGGGGCCTCAGCCCCAGCATTTT
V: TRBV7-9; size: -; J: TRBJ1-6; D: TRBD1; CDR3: CASSLVTGWNSPLHF; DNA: TGTGCCAGCAGCTTAGTGACAGGGTGGAATTCACCCCTCCACTTT
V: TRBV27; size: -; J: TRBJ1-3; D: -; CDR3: CASANLPNRVGNTIYF; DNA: TGTGCCAGCGCGAACCTCCCCAACAGGGTGGGAAACACCATATATTTT
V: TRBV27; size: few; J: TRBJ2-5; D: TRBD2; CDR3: CASTGGSGGEETQYF; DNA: TGTGCCAGCACCGGAGGGTCGGGAGGGGAAGAGACCCAGTACTTC
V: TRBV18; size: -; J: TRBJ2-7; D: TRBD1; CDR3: CASSAGQGAYEQYF; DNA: TGTGCCAGCTCAGCGGGACAGGGGGCCTACGAGCAGTACTTC
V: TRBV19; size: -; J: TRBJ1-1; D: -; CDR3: CASSIPQGVTEAFF; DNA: TGTGCCAGTAGTATCCCCCAGGGAGTTACTGAAGCTTTCTTT
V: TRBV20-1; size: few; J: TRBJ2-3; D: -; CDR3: CSARMRVSDTQYF; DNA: TGCAGTGCTAGGATGCGAGTCTCAGATACGCAGTATTTT
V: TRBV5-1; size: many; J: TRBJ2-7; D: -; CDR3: CASSFGTPGNEQYF; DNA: TGCGCCAGCAGCTTCGGGACCCCAGGGAACGAGCAGTACTTC
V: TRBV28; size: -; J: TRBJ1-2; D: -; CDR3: CASSLKAYYYGYTF; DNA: TGTGCCAGCAGTTTAAAGGCCTACTACTATGGCTACACCTTC
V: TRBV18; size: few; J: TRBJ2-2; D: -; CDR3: CASSPFVANTGELFF; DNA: TGTGCCAGCTCACCTTTCGTAGCGAACACCGGGGAGCTGTTTTTT
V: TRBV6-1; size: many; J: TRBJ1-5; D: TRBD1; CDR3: CASTADRTLNQPQHF; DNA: TGTGCCAGCACCGCGGACAGGACCCTCAATCAGCCCCAGCATTTT
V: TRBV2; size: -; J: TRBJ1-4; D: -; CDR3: CASRGWGTNEKLFF; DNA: TGTGCCAGCAGGGGTTGGGGGACTAATGAAAAACTGTTTTTT
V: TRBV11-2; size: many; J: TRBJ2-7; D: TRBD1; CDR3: CASSLVLGTGLGEQYF; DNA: TGTGCCAGCAGCTTAGTTTTGGGGACAGGTTTGGGAGAGCAGTACTTC
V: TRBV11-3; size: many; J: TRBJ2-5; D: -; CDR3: CASGQSGTQYF; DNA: TGTGCCAGCGGCCAGAGTGGGACCCAGTACTTC
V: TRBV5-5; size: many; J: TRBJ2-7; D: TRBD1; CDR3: CASSFGTGDAYEQYF; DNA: TGTGCCAGCAGCTTCGGGACAGGTGACGCCTACGAGCAGTACTTC
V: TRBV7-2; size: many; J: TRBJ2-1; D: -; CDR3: CASSLLRKIEQFF; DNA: TGTGCCAGCAGCTTATTGAGAAAGATTGAGCAGTTCTTC
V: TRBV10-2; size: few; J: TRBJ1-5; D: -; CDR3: CASSFTGSDQPQHF; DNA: TGCGCCAGCAGTTTTACAGGGAGCGATCAGCCCCAGCATTTT
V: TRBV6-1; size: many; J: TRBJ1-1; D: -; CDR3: CASSPTYTGNTEAFF; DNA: TGTGCCAGCAGTCCCACATATACAGGAAACACTGAAGCTTTCTTT
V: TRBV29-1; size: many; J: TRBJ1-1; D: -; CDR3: CSAGTQRNTEAFF; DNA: TGCAGCGCTGGGACCCAAAGGAACACTGAAGCTTTCTTT
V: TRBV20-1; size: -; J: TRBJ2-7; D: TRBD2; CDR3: CSARGVTSGNSYEQYF; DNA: TGCAGTGCTAGGGGTGTGACTAGCGGGAATTCCTACGAGCAGTACTTC
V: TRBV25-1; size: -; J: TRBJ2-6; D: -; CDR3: CASSELNGDLSGANVLTF; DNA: TGTGCCAGCAGTGAATTGAACGGCGATCTCTCTGGGGCCAACGTCCTGACTTTC
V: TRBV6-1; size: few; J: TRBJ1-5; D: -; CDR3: CASSAAGQPQHF; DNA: TGTGCCAGCAGTGCCGCAGGTCAGCCCCAGCATTTT
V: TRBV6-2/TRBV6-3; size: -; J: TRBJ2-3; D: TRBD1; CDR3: CASRRTGGTATQYF; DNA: TGTGCCAGCAGGAGGACAGGTGGGACAGCTACGCAGTATTTT
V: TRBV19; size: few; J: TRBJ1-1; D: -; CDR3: CASNGNTEAFF; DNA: TGTGCCAGTAACGGGAACACTGAAGCTTTCTTT
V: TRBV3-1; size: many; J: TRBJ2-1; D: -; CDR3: CASSRSSGEQFF; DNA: TGTGCCAGCTCCCGGAGTAGCGGTGAGCAGTTCTTC
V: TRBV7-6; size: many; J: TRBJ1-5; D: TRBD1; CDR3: CASSRADREDPQPQHF; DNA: TGTGCCAGCAGCCGGGCCGACAGGGAGGACCCCCAGCCCCAGCATTTT